This TCR beta chain was observed in a study of blood T cell repertoires in COVID-19. The CDR3 loop spans 16 amino acids. Trimming removed 4 bases at V and 0 bases at J, with 14 bases between. Germline CDR1 reads LNHDA; CDR2 reads SQIVND (reference sequence). The data were produced by immunoSEQ multiplex PCR, yet TCRdb's version contains in-frame clones alone and is incomplete. Seen here are under 120,000 clones, roughly four fifths observed once, and the top ten hold 20% to 25%. The sequencing input was peripheral blood. This chain joins TRBV19 and TRBJ2-3, with a possible D match to TRBD2 (6 bases). The sequence was collected from a man in his 70s with active or convalescent COVID-19. DNA for the CDR3: TGTGCCAGTAGTAGGGGGACGGGGGAAAGCACAGATACGCAGTATTTT. As protein: CASSRGTGESTDTQYF.